The following is a T cell receptor (beta chain) sequence with its context. Trimming shortened V by 4 bases and J by 5 bases, and 17 bases separated the two germline ends. Germline V CDR1 and CDR2: KGHSY, FQNENV. The CDR3 consists of 15 residues. Libraries were prepared by immunoSEQ multiplex PCR; TCRdb keeps only in-frame clonotypes and omits some of them. The sample lists fewer than 30,000 clones, about 85% occurring once. The sample is drawn from a study of OX40 agonist ivuxolimab in advanced cancers. On the study more broadly: Patients treated during dose escalation were battling hepatocellular carcinoma, melanoma, renal cell or head and neck cancer. The dose-escalation cohort was roughly 84% male, with a mean age of about 58 years, ranging about 20 to 85.

The chain combines TRBV16 with TRBJ1-1, with D perhaps matching TRBD1 (6 bases). The sequence came from an adult with an advanced solid tumor such as melanoma, head and neck, liver or kidney cancer. The sequencing here drew on CD4+ or CD8+ T cells sorted from blood, taken in a trial of the OX40 agonist ivuxolimab. The CDR3 nucleotides read TGTGCCAGCAGCCCTAATCGGGGGCTAGATACTGAAGCTTTCTTT. Protein sequence: CASSPNRGLDTEAFF. Supplemented by reference TRBV16 and TRBJ1-1, the full variable domain reads GEEVAQTPKHLVRGEGQKAKLYCAPIKGHSYVFWYQQVLKNEFKFLISFQNENVFDETGMPKERFSAKCLPNSPCSLEIQATKLEDSAVYFCASSPNRGLDTEAFFGQGTRLTVV.